One and the same sample provided the 14 T cell receptor beta chains below, sequenced in a study of early T cells in non-severe SARS-CoV-2 infection. Via MiXCR, TCRdb re-called the 5' RACE reads, giving one row per CDR3 protein. The top ten clones hold about 10% of a sample with around 52,000 distinct CDR3 sequences, roughly 11% of them seen once. The sequencing input was whole blood. These receptors were collected from an adult who was a healthcare worker with PCR-confirmed SARS-CoV-2 infection or an uninfected control (not recorded which).

This clonotype was observed many times. The rearrangement joins TRBV29-1 to TRBJ1-2, with TRBD1 as a possible D gene (6 bases). V was pared by 2 bases and J by 4 bases, with 14 bases between. The germline gives CDR1 SQVTM, CDR2 ANQGSEA. The CDR3 is made up of 14 amino acids. CDR3: CSVELQGSSYGYTF. CDR3 DNA: TGCAGCGTTGAATTGCAGGGGAGCTCCTATGGCTACACCTTC. The full variable domain, completed using reference TRBV29-1 and TRBJ1-2, is SAVISQKPSRDICQRGTSLTIQCQVDSQVTMMFWYRQQPGQSLTLIATANQGSEATYESGFVIDKFPISRPNLTFSTLTVSNMSPEDSSIYLCSVELQGSSYGYTFGSGTRLTVV.

This clonotype has just a few counts. V is TRBV11-2 and J is TRBJ2-2; D call uncertain. This CDR3 contains 14 residues. The germline V gene encodes CDR1 SGHAT and CDR2 FQNNGV. V was pared by 2 bases and J by 0 bases, with 4 bases between. CDR3 nucleotide sequence: TGTGCCAGCAGCTTACACTCGAACACCGGGGAGCTGTTTTTT. Translated: CASSLHSNTGELFF.

This clonotype has ten or more counts. The chain links TRBV15 to TRBJ1-5; D is undetermined. The CDR3 loop spans 13 amino acids. V lost 5 bases and J lost 9, with 14 bases in between. CDR1 LNHNV and CDR2 YYDKDF come from the germline V gene (reference sequence). The CDR3 loop is CATSDYQPGPQHF. CDR3 nucleotide sequence: TGTGCCACCAGCGACTATCAACCGGGGCCCCAGCATTTT. The full variable domain, rest sourced from reference TRBV15 and TRBJ1-5, is DAMVIQNPRYQVTQFGKPVTLSCSQTLNHNVMYWYQQKSSQAPKLLFHYYDKDFNNEADTPDNFQSRRPNTSFCFLDIRSPGLGDTAMYLCATSDYQPGPQHFGDGTRLSIL.

The chain carries TRBV18 and TRBJ1-4; 7 positions agree with TRBD1. Germline V gene sequence: CDR1 KGHSH, CDR2 LQKENI. The CDR3 runs to 16 residues. V trimming: 2 bases; J trimming: 5 bases; junction bases outside the gene matches: 8. In DNA form, the CDR3 reads TGTGCCAGCTCACCAACACCAGGGACAGCGAATGAAAAACTGTTTTTT. This sequence encodes CASSPTPGTANEKLFF.

The chain couples TRBV5-1 to TRBJ2-5; no clear D. CDR1 is SGHRS and CDR2 is YFSETQ in the germline V gene. Trimming removed 5 bases at V and 1 base at J, with 12 bases between. This CDR3 has 14 residues. For the CDR3, the DNA is TGCGCCAGCAGTGAGTTTCGACTCCAAGAGACCCAGTACTTC. It is translated as CASSEFRLQETQYF.

The chain uses TRBV28 and TRBJ1-2; maybe TRBD1 (5 bases). Germline CDR1 MDHEN, CDR2 SYDVKM. Trimming cost V 10 bases and J 4 bases, with 22 bases left between them. This CDR3 comprises 15 residues. The CDR3 bases are TGTGCCACCCACCCCTCCGTCGGGGCCGGCTATGGCTACACCTTC. Translated: CATHPSVGAGYGYTF.

A few counts support this clonotype. The CDR3 DNA reads as TGTGCCAGCAGTTTCCGGACAGGGAGGGAGACCCAGTACTTC. Protein product: CASSFRTGRETQYF. The chain employs TRBV6-5 and TRBJ2-5, with 8 bases matching TRBD1. Germline loops: CDR1 MNHEY, CDR2 SVGAGI. Germline trimming cut 4 bases from V and 5 bases from J; bases unmatched to any gene: 6. The CDR3 consists of 14 residues.

This chain connects TRBV7-9 to TRBJ2-5, with TRBD1 matching over 7 bases. The J segment lost 5 bases and the V segment lost 3 bases, leaving 9 bases of the junction unmatched. The CDR3 covers 15 residues. CDR1 and CDR2 from the germline V gene are SEHNR and FQNEAQ (reference sequence). CDR3 sequence reads: CASSLGQSRGETQYF. The CDR3 nucleotides read TGTGCCAGCAGCTTGGGACAGTCGAGGGGCGAGACCCAGTACTTC.

The chain employs TRBV5-4 and TRBJ2-3, with no clear D. This CDR3 is 15 amino acids long. Trimming pared 3 bases from V and 0 bases from J, leaving 11 bases between. The germline gives CDR1 SGHNT, CDR2 YYREEE (reference sequence). CDR3 region: CASSWSEVSTDTQYF. As DNA, the CDR3 is TGTGCCAGCAGCTGGAGCGAGGTTAGCACAGATACGCAGTATTTT.

Only one count was recorded for this clonotype. The V and J genes are TRBV29-1 and TRBJ2-2, with TRBD1 matching over 10 bases. The germline V gene has CDR1 SQVTM and CDR2 ANQGSEA. Losses at the gene ends were 5 bases for V and 5 bases for J; bases not matched to a gene: 8. The CDR3 length is 15 residues. The CDR3 is CSVPRDRGLTGELFF. DNA for the CDR3: TGCAGCGTTCCAAGGGACAGGGGTCTTACCGGGGAGCTGTTTTTT.

The table lists this clonotype with many counts. V gene TRBV20-1 combines with J gene TRBJ1-2; D is possibly TRBD1 (6 bases). This CDR3 comprises 13 residues. The germline CDR1 and CDR2 sequences are DFQATT and SNEGSKA (reference sequence). Trimming left V 0 bases short and J 3 bases short, with 8 bases between. CDR3 bases: TGCAGTGCTAGAGATTACAGGGACTATGGCTACACCTTC. Residues: CSARDYRDYGYTF.

This clonotype was seen repeatedly, ten times or more. The rearrangement links TRBV7-8 to TRBJ1-4; the D is unclear. The CDR3 is 13 residues long. CDR1 and CDR2 (germline): SGHVS, FQNEAQ. V was pared by 1 base and J by 11 bases, with 11 bases between. CDR3 DNA sequence: TGTGCCAGCAGCTTAGACGGGCCCGGGAAACTGTTTTTT. Protein: CASSLDGPGKLFF.

This clonotype has ten or more counts. The gene calls are TRBV2 and TRBJ2-2; 7 bases are a match to TRBD1. This CDR3 has 22 amino acids. After removal of 1 base from V and 5 bases from J, the junction contained 25 bases not matched to a gene. Germline CDR1 SNHLY, CDR2 FYNNEI. CDR3 protein: CASSEVFGDTGEWLEGTGELFF. CDR3 DNA sequence: TGTGCCAGCAGTGAAGTGTTTGGGGACACAGGGGAATGGCTCGAGGGAACCGGGGAGCTGTTTTTT.

The chain uses TRBV20-1 and TRBJ2-5, with D unresolved. The CDR3 consists of 11 residues. Germline V gene lookup returns CDR1 DFQATT and CDR2 SNEGSKA (reference sequence). The germline V and J ends were trimmed by 0 bases and 5 bases, with 4 bases remaining between them. The CDR3 sequence: CSARDRETQYF. The CDR3 coding sequence is TGCAGTGCTAGAGATCGGGAGACCCAGTACTTC.